The clone carrying this T cell receptor (beta chain) was seen many times. TCRdb passed the 5' RACE reads through MiXCR, listing each CDR3 protein once. The sample has 46,000 or so distinct CDR3 sequences, 13% seen once; the top ten hold approximately 10%. This record belongs to a study of early T cells in non-severe SARS-CoV-2 infection. This clonotype was sampled from an adult who was a healthcare worker with PCR-confirmed SARS-CoV-2 infection or an uninfected control (not recorded which). Input material: whole blood.

CDR3 sequence: CASSITGVDYEQYF. In DNA form, the CDR3 reads TGTGCCAGCAGCATAACAGGGGTCGACTACGAGCAGTACTTC. The V and J genes are TRBV7-9 and TRBJ2-7; 7 bases agree with TRBD1. Germline assignment: CDR1 SEHNR and CDR2 FQNEAQ (reference sequence). Trimming cost V 5 bases and J 3 bases; bases outside gene matches: 7. This CDR3 region has 14 residues. Combining the CDR3 with reference TRBV7-9 and TRBJ2-7 gives the whole variable domain DTGVSQNPRHKITKRGQNVTFRCDPISEHNRLYWYRQTLGQGPEFLTYFQNEAQLEKSRLLSDRFSAERPKGSFSTLEIQRTEQGDSAMYLCASSITGVDYEQYFGPGTRLTVT.